Listed here is a single T cell receptor beta chain. The target antigen is unknown. The sample comes from a study of T cell repertoires in cytomegalovirus infection. Study context: It was recently identified HLA-C-restricted and well-studied HLA-B-restricted CMV epitopes that the study used. Public signatures in TCR beta pointed to CMV infection and matching HLA type.

The CDR3 has 15 residues. J was trimmed by 9 bases and V by 4 bases; bases with no gene match: 9. Germline V CDR1 and CDR2: SGHRS, YFSETQ. TCRdb used MiXCR to reprocess the reads, holding one entry per CDR3 protein. Of some 920,000 distinct CDR3 sequences in the sample, roughly a third were seen once. V is TRBV5-1 and J is TRBJ1-6, with TRBD1 matching over 8 bases. This receptor was taken from a human donor in good health (CMV status not recorded). Some clones in this sample may be carry-over from other donors' samples. The sample consisted of cultured CD8+ T cells from PBMCs, taken from culture after CMV antigen stimulation. The chain's CDR3 is CASSAGQETGSPLHF. DNA of the CDR3: TGCGCCAGCAGCGCGGGACAGGAGACGGGTTCACCCCTCCACTTT.